This T cell receptor beta chain was recovered during a study of cytomegalovirus exposure and HLA in healthy donors. Study-wide results and caveats: Listed as cytomegalovirus-associated were about 160 TCR beta chains. Presence/absence analyses supposed approximately even sequencing depth among donors.

PCR employed 60 Vbeta and 13 Jbeta primers. Study processing details: Approximately 9.9 million of tens of millions of unique TCR beta chains were shared, per a later count. Repertoires were generated with immunoSEQ multiplex PCR, while TCRdb's copy carries only in-frame clones and drops some. The V and J calls and clone size come from that table; D and trimming were worked out from the DNA. The repertoire holds around 99,000 clones, approximately 70% seen once, with roughly 8% in the top ten. As concerns this clone: The antigen remains unidentified.

This CDR3 has 15 amino acids. Germline CDR1 SGHAT, CDR2 FQNNGV. Trimming removed 1 base from V and 4 bases from J, with 11 bases in between. Source material: PBMCs. The chain joins TRBV11-2 to TRBJ1-5; D ambiguous. This clonotype was sampled from a man between 35 and 55 years old in good health and CMV-seronegative. CDR3 coding DNA: TGTGCCAGCAGCTTAGCCGGGGAGGTAAATCAGCCCCAGCATTTT. As protein: CASSLAGEVNQPQHF.